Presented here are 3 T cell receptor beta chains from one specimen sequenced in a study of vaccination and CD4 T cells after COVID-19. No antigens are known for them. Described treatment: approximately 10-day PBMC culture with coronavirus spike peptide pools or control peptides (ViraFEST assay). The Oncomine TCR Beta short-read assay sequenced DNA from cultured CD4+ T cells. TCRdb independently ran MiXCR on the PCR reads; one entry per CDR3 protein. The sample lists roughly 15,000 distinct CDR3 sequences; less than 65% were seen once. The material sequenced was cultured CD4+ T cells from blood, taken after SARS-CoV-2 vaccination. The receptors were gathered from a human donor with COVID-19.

CDR3 DNA sequence: TGTGCCAGCAGTTTCAGGGGGCCGGAGGAAAAACTGTTTTTT. Its protein is CASSFRGPEEKLFF. This chain connects TRBV7-9 to TRBJ1-4, with 8 bases aligning to TRBD1. The CDR3 has 14 residues. The ends lost 6 bases at V and 8 bases at J; junction bases unmatched: 8. Germline assignment: CDR1 SEHNR and CDR2 FQNEAQ (reference sequence).

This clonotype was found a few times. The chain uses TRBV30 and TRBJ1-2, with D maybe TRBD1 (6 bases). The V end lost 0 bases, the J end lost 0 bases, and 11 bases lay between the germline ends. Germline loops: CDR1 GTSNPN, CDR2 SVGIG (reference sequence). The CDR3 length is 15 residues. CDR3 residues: CAWSVLAGANYGYTF. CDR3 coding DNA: TGTGCCTGGAGTGTACTGGCAGGGGCTAACTATGGCTACACCTTC.

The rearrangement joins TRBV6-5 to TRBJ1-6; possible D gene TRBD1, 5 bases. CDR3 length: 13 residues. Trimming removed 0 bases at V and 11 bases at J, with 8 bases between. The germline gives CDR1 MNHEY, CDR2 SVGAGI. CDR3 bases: TGTGCCAGCAGTTACTCGCAGGGAACACCCCTCCACTTT. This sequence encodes CASSYSQGTPLHF.